The 8 T cell receptor beta chains listed next were all sequenced from one sample in a study of cytomegalovirus exposure and HLA in healthy donors. PCR involved 60 Vbeta and 13 Jbeta primers. Here immunoSEQ multiplex PCR was the method, and the copy in TCRdb shows in-frame clones only, minus some. The sample has about 130,000 clones; roughly 80% are singletons. Sequences were obtained from PBMCs. These receptors were collected from a female donor in good health and CMV-seronegative.

V is TRBV30 and J is TRBJ1-4; D unresolved. The length of the CDR3 is 17 residues. The V end was cut by 2 bases, the J end by 6 bases, with 22 bases between. Germline V lookup: CDR1 GTSNPN, CDR2 SVGIG (reference sequence). The CDR3 sequence: CAWSLSRTPGVHEKLFF. Written as DNA, the CDR3 is TGTGCCTGGAGTCTCTCCAGGACTCCCGGAGTTCATGAAAAACTGTTTTTT.

The rearrangement joins TRBV11-3 to TRBJ2-1, with no clear D. Germline CDR1 and CDR2: SGHNT and YENEEA. The V end was cut by 3 bases, the J end by 5 bases, with 8 bases between. CDR3 length equals 13 residues. The CDR3 DNA sequence: TGTGCCAGCAGCTTGAGACGGGACAATGAGCAGTTCTTC. Translation: CASSLRRDNEQFF.

About this clone: The same CDR3 is also encoded by other DNA sequences in this sample. The chain uses TRBV30 and TRBJ1-5; D gene ambiguous. Germline lookup yields CDR1 GTSNPN and CDR2 SVGIG (reference sequence). This CDR3 is 13 amino acids long. The V and J ends lost 0 bases and 2 bases respectively, with 5 bases between them. The CDR3 here is CAWSVQGNQPQHF. The CDR3 DNA reads as TGTGCCTGGAGTGTACAAGGCAATCAGCCCCAGCATTTT. The variable domain in full, completed from reference TRBV30 and TRBJ1-5, reads SQTIHQWPATLVQPVGSPLSLECTVEGTSNPNLYWYRQAAGRGLQLLFYSVGIGQISSEVPQNLSASRPQDRQFILSSKKLLLSDSGFYLCAWSVQGNQPQHFGDGTRLSIL.

This clone was counted a single time. J is TRBJ2-7 and V is TRBV4-1; 9 positions match TRBD2. This CDR3 has 15 amino acids. V lost 2 bases and J lost 3; bases outside the gene matches: 5. CDR1 is MGHRA and CDR2 is YSYEKL in the germline V gene. The CDR3 loop reads CASSQREAGGYEQYF. CDR3 nucleotide sequence: TGCGCCAGCAGCCAACGGGAAGCGGGAGGCTACGAGCAGTACTTC.

V and J are TRBV2 and TRBJ2-5, with TRBD2 identical over 10 bases. Germline loops: CDR1 SNHLY, CDR2 FYNNEI. J was trimmed by 2 bases and V by 6 bases; bases with no gene match: 6. This CDR3 spans 15 amino acids. For the CDR3, the DNA is TGTGCCAGCAGCGGTCAACTAGCGGGGCAAGAGACCCAGTACTTC. This gives the protein CASSGQLAGQETQYF.

The V gene is TRBV5-6, the J gene TRBJ2-1; 12 bases line up with TRBD2. The germline CDR1 and CDR2 sequences are SGHDT and YYEEEE. There are 16 residues in the CDR3. V shed 4 bases, J shed 4 bases, and the junction held 6 bases outside the gene matches. CDR3 residues: CASSGGLAGLYNEQFF. CDR3 DNA: TGTGCCAGCAGCGGTGGACTAGCGGGACTTTACAATGAGCAGTTCTTC.

This rearrangement joins TRBV30 to TRBJ2-1; tentative D call: TRBD1 (6 bases). CDR1 is GTSNPN, CDR2 SVGIG, per germline (reference sequence). This CDR3 has 12 residues. V was pared by 1 base and J by 8 bases, with 9 bases between. In nucleotides, the CDR3 is TGTGCCTGGAGTGAGGGGGACGATGAGCAGTTCTTC. Protein: CAWSEGDDEQFF.

This clone was observed once. This chain connects TRBV29-1 to TRBJ1-5; D is uncertain. The CDR3 consists of 13 residues. V gave up 1 base and J gave up 7 bases, with 11 bases separating them. Germline-derived CDR1 and CDR2 are SQVTM and ANQGSEA. For the CDR3, the DNA is TGCAGCGTTGAAGTCGGGGTGGGGCAGCCCCAGCATTTT. Translating it yields CSVEVGVGQPQHF.